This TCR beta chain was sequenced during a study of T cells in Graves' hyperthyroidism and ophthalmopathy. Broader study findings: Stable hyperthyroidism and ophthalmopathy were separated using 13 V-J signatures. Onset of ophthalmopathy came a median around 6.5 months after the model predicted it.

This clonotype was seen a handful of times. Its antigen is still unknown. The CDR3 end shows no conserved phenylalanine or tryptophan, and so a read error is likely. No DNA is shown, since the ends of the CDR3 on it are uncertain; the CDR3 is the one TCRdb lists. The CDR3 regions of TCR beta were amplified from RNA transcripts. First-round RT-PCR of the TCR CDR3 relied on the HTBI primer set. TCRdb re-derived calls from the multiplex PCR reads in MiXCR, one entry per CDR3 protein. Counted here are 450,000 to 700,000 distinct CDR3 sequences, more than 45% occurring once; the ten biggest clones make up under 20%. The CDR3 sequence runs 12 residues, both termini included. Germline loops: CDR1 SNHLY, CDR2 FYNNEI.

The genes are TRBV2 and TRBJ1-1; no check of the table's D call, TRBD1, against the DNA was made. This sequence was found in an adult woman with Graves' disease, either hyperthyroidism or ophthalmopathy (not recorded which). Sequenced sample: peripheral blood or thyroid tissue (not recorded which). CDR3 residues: CASSPQGAIVFY.